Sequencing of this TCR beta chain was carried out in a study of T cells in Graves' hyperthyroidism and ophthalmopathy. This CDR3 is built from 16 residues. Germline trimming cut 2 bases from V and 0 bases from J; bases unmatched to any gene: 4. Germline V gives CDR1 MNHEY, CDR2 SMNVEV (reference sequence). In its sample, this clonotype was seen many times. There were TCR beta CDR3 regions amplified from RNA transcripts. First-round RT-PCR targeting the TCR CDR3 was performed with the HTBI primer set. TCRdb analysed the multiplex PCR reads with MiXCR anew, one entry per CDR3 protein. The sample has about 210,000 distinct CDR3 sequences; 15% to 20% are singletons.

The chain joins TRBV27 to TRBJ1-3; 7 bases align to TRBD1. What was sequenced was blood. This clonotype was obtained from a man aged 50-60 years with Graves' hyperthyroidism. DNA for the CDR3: TGTGCCAGCAGTTTAAGGACAGGCTACTCTGGAAACACCATATATTTT. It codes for CASSLRTGYSGNTIYF.